A single sample gave rise to the 7 T cell receptor beta chains below, sequenced in a study of memory CD4+ T cells and cytomegalovirus serostatus. Single viable CD3+CD4+CD8-CD45RO+ cells were sorted as the memory CD4+ T cells. Only in-frame clones appear in the TCRdb table, and some are missing; sequencing was by immunoSEQ multiplex PCR. The sample includes 25,000 to 40,000 clones, about three quarters seen only once; the top ten take 0.5% to 0.8%. The sample consisted of memory CD4+ T cells from blood. The receptors derive from an adult in good health and CMV-seronegative. Some clones in this sample may be carry-over from other donors' samples.

This clone was detected once. V usage is TRBV11-2 and J usage is TRBJ1-2; weak D call: TRBD1 (5 bases). CDR1 and CDR2 from the germline V gene are SGHAT and FQNNGV. This CDR3 contains 14 residues. Trimming cost V 0 bases and J 7 bases, with 12 bases left between them. CDR3 region: CASSLDLTQGGYTF. The CDR3 region has the DNA TGTGCCAGCAGCTTAGACCTCACCCAGGGTGGCTACACCTTC.

In its sample, this clone was seen a few times. The chain couples TRBV9 to TRBJ2-5; TRBD2 agrees at 10 bases. Germline V gene lookup returns CDR1 SGDLS and CDR2 YYNGEE. Trimming took 0 bases from V and 5 from J; bases not matched to a gene: 10. The CDR3 has 17 residues. CDR3 loop: CASSVGERGGLLETQYF. CDR3 DNA sequence: TGTGCCAGCAGCGTAGGAGAGCGGGGGGGCTTGTTGGAGACCCAGTACTTC.

The chain employs TRBV6-4 and TRBJ2-3; D not resolved. With 3 bases removed from V and 0 bases from J, the gap between germline ends came to 10 bases. CDR1 is MRHNA, CDR2 SNTAGT, per germline. The CDR3 extends over 15 amino acids. CDR3 DNA: TGTGCCAGCAGTGATGGTGCTCGTAGCACAGATACGCAGTATTTT. Residues: CASSDGARSTDTQYF.

V usage is TRBV5-1 and J usage is TRBJ2-3; D is unresolved. CDR3 length: 16 residues. The V end lost 1 base, the J end lost 4 bases, and 16 bases lay between the germline ends. Germline V gives CDR1 SGHRS, CDR2 YFSETQ. This CDR3 reads CASSLLHPGRSDTQYF. Written as DNA, the CDR3 is TGCGCCAGCAGCTTGTTACACCCGGGCAGATCAGATACGCAGTATTTT. Using reference TRBV5-1 and TRBJ2-3 for the parts outside the CDR3, the full variable domain is KAGVTQTPRYLIKTRGQQVTLSCSPISGHRSVSWYQQTPGQGLQFLFEYFSETQRNKGNFPGRFSGRQFSNSRSEMNVSTLELGDSALYLCASSLLHPGRSDTQYFGPGTRLTVL.

The chain has TRBV11-2 and TRBJ2-5; 7 positions agree with TRBD2. This CDR3 has 14 residues. Trimming took 3 bases from V and 2 from J; bases not matched to a gene: 3. CDR1 SGHAT and CDR2 FQNNGV come from the germline V gene. CDR3 in amino acids: CASSFWGGQETQYF. The CDR3 nucleotides are TGTGCCAGCAGCTTTTGGGGGGGGCAAGAGACCCAGTACTTC. The variable domain in full, completed from reference TRBV11-2 and TRBJ2-5, reads EAGVAQSPRYKIIEKRQSVAFWCNPISGHATLYWYQQILGQGPKLLIQFQNNGVVDDSQLPKDRFSAERLKGVDSTLKIQPAKLEDSAVYLCASSFWGGQETQYFGPGTRLLVL.

The CDR3 loop reads CASRKQGGGLAGANVLTF. CDR3 nucleotides: TGTGCCAGTAGGAAACAGGGTGGGGGGCTTGCTGGGGCCAACGTCCTGACTTTC. The V and J genes are TRBV19 and TRBJ2-6; the D call may be TRBD1 or TRBD2 (6 bases each). CDR1 is LNHDA, CDR2 SQIVND, per germline (reference sequence). The CDR3 consists of 18 residues. V shed 6 bases and J shed 2 bases, with 20 bases lying between them. Drawing the rest from reference TRBV19 and TRBJ2-6, the complete variable domain is DGGITQSPKYLFRKEGQNVTLSCEQNLNHDAMYWYRQDPGQGLRLIYYSQIVNDFQKGDIAEGYSVSREKKESFPLTVTSAQKNPTAFYLCASRKQGGGLAGANVLTFGAGSRLTVL.

This sequence joins TRBV5-8 and TRBJ1-1, with D hard to call. The germline V gene has CDR1 SGHTS and CDR2 YDEGEE. CDR3 length: 12 residues. V lost 0 bases and J lost 7, with 7 bases in between. In DNA form, the CDR3 reads TGTGCCAGCAGCTTGGTTGCAGTTGAAGCTTTCTTT. It encodes CASSLVAVEAFF.